This TCR beta chain was obtained from a study of cytomegalovirus exposure and HLA in healthy donors. As for the study in general: Of the donors genotyped, about 390 in all, 65% to 90% fell in the Caucasian-associated ancestry cluster.

CDR1 is MNHEY and CDR2 is SVGAGI in the germline V gene. Trimming stripped 10 bases from V and 4 bases from J, with 10 bases between. The CDR3 is made up of 11 amino acids. Notes on this clone: Its antigen is unknown.

Amplification used 60 Vbeta primers and 13 Jbeta primers. As processed by the authors: Later reanalysis found 80 million or so unique TCR beta chains, some 10 million of them shared. Sequencing used immunoSEQ multiplex PCR; TCRdb keeps in-frame clones, though not all of them. The V and J calls and the clone size are those of that table, but D and trimming were determined from the DNA. The repertoire shows tens of thousands of clones; the top ten hold more than 9%. Whole-study results and caveats: Researchers had no immune exposure information except CMV serostatus available. Investigators reported approximately 150 TCR beta chains as tied to cytomegalovirus.

What was sequenced was PBMCs. V gene TRBV6-5 combines with J gene TRBJ1-2; D is unresolved. The receptor was derived from a woman aged 55-69 years in good health and CMV-seropositive. The CDR3 reads CATGPGYGYTF. CDR3 nucleotide sequence: TGTGCCACAGGTCCCGGCTATGGCTACACCTTC.